This TCR beta chain derives from a study of a mutant IDH1 vaccine in newly diagnosed glioma. Study details: Before enrollment, the patients had been treated with radiotherapy alone, temozolomide alone, or both together. Most of them had received both.

Time point specified: week 23, last vaccination. The vaccine gave 300 ug of a 20-mer mutant IDH1 peptide subcutaneously per dose. New WHO grade 3 or 4 IDH1-mutant, ATRX-lost astrocytomas were present in all donors. To note about this clone: Its antigen remains unidentified.

CDR3 length: 10 amino acids. V dropped 7 bases and J dropped 2 bases, with 1 base sitting between them. The V gene's germline CDR1 is MNHEY and CDR2 SMNVEV (reference sequence). Study observations and caveats: Seemingly, pseudoprogression had no relation to changes in the top peripheral T cell clonotypes.

Repertoires were generated with immunoSEQ multiplex PCR, while TCRdb's copy carries only in-frame clones and drops some. The sample has about 41,000 clones; 78% are singletons. The chain couples TRBV27 to TRBJ2-3; D remains ambiguous. The sequences come from PBMCs, collected from a glioma patient whose treatment included an IDH1 peptide vaccine. The receptor comes from a middle-aged woman with glioma. Some clones in this sample may be carry-over from other donors' samples. CDR3 in DNA: TGTGCCAGCAACACAGATACGCAGTATTTT. Encoded protein: CASNTDTQYF.